A selection of T cell receptor beta chains follows, all from one sample in a study of radiation and T cells in renal cell carcinoma. Assay: immunoSEQ multiplex PCR; the TCRdb copy retains only in-frame clones and omits some. The repertoire holds some 60,000 clones, with around 81% as singletons. Sequencing was performed on blood, taken from a patient whose treatment included radiotherapy and nephrectomy. The receptors shown here come from a man in his 60s with renal cell carcinoma. The CDR3 runs from the conserved cysteine through the conserved F or W. The D gene is left open where the match is weak. The size field is filled for only some rows; it gives once, few, many or a size class.

V	size	J	D	DNA	CDR3
TRBV27	.	TRBJ2-1	.	TGTGCCAGCCTTCCCCGGGACTTGTCCTACAATGAGCAGTTCTTC	CASLPRDLSYNEQFF
TRBV7-2	.	TRBJ1-5	.	TGTGCCAGCAGCTTAGCGGGTAGGAATCAGCCCCAGCATTTT	CASSLAGRNQPQHF
TRBV11-2	few	TRBJ1-5	.	TGTGCCAGCAGCTACTCCACAGGGCCCAATCAGCCCCAGCATTTT	CASSYSTGPNQPQHF
TRBV7-8	.	TRBJ2-3	TRBD2	TGTGCCAGCAGCTTAGTCTCCGGGACTAGCGGGAGTAGAGATACGCAGTATTTT	CASSLVSGTSGSRDTQYF
TRBV9	.	TRBJ2-1	.	TGTGCCAGCAGCGTAGGACTTACTAGCACCGACAATGAGCAGTTCTTC	CASSVGLTSTDNEQFF
TRBV11-2	.	TRBJ2-7	TRBD1	TGTGCCAGCACCACAGGGGGCAGTTACGAGCAGTACTTC	CASTTGGSYEQYF
TRBV10-1	.	TRBJ2-5	TRBD2	TGCGCCAGCAGCCCAGGGACTAGCGGCTATCCGGAGACCCAGTACTTC	CASSPGTSGYPETQYF
TRBV10-1	.	TRBJ2-3	TRBD2	TGCGCCAGCAGTGAAGCTAGCGGGGCTACAGATACGCAGTATTTT	CASSEASGATDTQYF
TRBV19	.	TRBJ1-6	TRBD1	TGTGCCAGTAGTTGGACAGGGAATTCACCCCTCCACTTT	CASSWTGNSPLHF
TRBV30	.	TRBJ1-4	.	TGTGCCTGGAGTGTAATCCTGGGCGAAAAACTGTTTTTT	CAWSVILGEKLFF
TRBV27	.	TRBJ2-1	.	TGTGCCAGCAGACACCGCAGGGTTAATGAGCAGTTCTTC	CASRHRRVNEQFF
TRBV7-2	few	TRBJ2-7	TRBD1	TGTGCCAGCAGCTTGGGACAGGGTCTTTCCCACGAGCAGTACTTC	CASSLGQGLSHEQYF
TRBV2	.	TRBJ2-3	.	TGTGCCAGCAGGGCGCCCCTGCTTTCGCCTAGCACCTGGGAAGATACGCAGTATTTT	CASRAPLLSPSTWEDTQYF
TRBV18	.	TRBJ1-1	.	TGTGCCAGCTCACCAGACAGGACGAACACTGAAGCTTTCTTT	CASSPDRTNTEAFF
TRBV18	.	TRBJ1-2	.	TGTGCCAGCTCACCACCCAACCAGGGCTGGTATGGCTACACCTTC	CASSPPNQGWYGYTF
TRBV7-9	.	TRBJ2-1	TRBD2	TGTGCCAGCAGCTTAGGACTAGCGTCCTACAATGAGCAGTTCTTC	CASSLGLASYNEQFF
TRBV19	.	TRBJ1-5	.	TGTGCCAGTAGGTGGGCGAGCAATCAGCCCCAGCATTTT	CASRWASNQPQHF
TRBV29-1	.	TRBJ1-2	.	TGCAGCGCTGACCGGCAGGAACAGGATGGCTACACCTTC	CSADRQEQDGYTF
TRBV6-1	.	TRBJ2-1	TRBD2	TGTGCCAGCAGTGCCTGGACTAGCGGACAAAAGAGTCCATTCTACAATGAGCAGTTCTTC	CASSAWTSGQKSPFYNEQFF
TRBV2	.	TRBJ1-1	.	TGTGCCAGCAAGGAGGGAGGGGGAAACACTGAAGCTTTCTTT	CASKEGGGNTEAFF
TRBV12-5	few	TRBJ2-5	.	TGTGCTAGTGGTTTGGGACGGGGAGCCCAGTACTTC	CASGLGRGAQYF
TRBV6-1	.	TRBJ2-1	TRBD1	TGTGCCAGCAGTGGGGACAGGGAGCAGTTCTTC	CASSGDREQFF
TRBV7-9	.	TRBJ1-1	.	TGTGCCAGCAGCTTATACACGGAGAACACTGAAGCTTTCTTT	CASSLYTENTEAFF
TRBV9	.	TRBJ1-2	.	TGTGCCAGCAGCGTAGGGTCACCGACTAACTATGGCTACACCTTC	CASSVGSPTNYGYTF
TRBV4-3	.	TRBJ2-4	.	TGCGCCAGCAGCCAAGGGGCCGGAGCCAAAAACATTCAGTACTTC	CASSQGAGAKNIQYF
TRBV5-1	.	TRBJ2-2	TRBD1	TGCGCCAGCAGCTGGACAGGGCCGACCGGGGAGCTGTTTTTT	CASSWTGPTGELFF
TRBV19	medium-sized	TRBJ2-1	.	TGTGCCAGTAGTATAGGGGCAGGGGCAGGCTCTGGGCAGTTCTTC	CASSIGAGAGSGQFF
TRBV4-3	.	TRBJ1-2	TRBD1	TGCGCCAGCAGCCGACGGACAGGCGGCCTCTATGGAGGCTACACCTTC	CASSRRTGGLYGGYTF
TRBV5-1	.	TRBJ2-4	.	TGCGCCAGCAGCTTGAGCCCCATAGCCAAAAACATTCAGTACTTC	CASSLSPIAKNIQYF
TRBV9	few	TRBJ1-2	.	TGTGCCAGCAGCGTAGGACAAGCCGATAGAAGGGGCTACACCTTC	CASSVGQADRRGYTF
TRBV19	.	TRBJ2-3	TRBD2	TGTGCCAGTAAGGGAGGGTATAGGACAGATACGCAGTATTTT	CASKGGYRTDTQYF
TRBV6-6	.	TRBJ1-2	.	TGTGCCAGCAGTTACTCGCGTAGGGGCGCAAACTATGGCTACACCTTC	CASSYSRRGANYGYTF
TRBV9	.	TRBJ2-1	TRBD2	TGTGCCAGCAGCGTAGGAGGTAGCGGGCTGAATGAGCAGTTCTTC	CASSVGGSGLNEQFF
TRBV11-2	.	TRBJ2-5	.	TGTGCCAGCAGCCCTGGAAGGGTCCAAGAGACCCAGTACTTC	CASSPGRVQETQYF
TRBV15	.	TRBJ1-2	.	TGTGCCACCAGCAGACAAGGCAGGGAAAACTATGGCTACACCTTC	CATSRQGRENYGYTF
TRBV19	.	TRBJ1-5	TRBD1	TGTGCCAGTAGTATCCTACCGGGACAGGGGTATCAGCCCCAGCATTTT	CASSILPGQGYQPQHF
TRBV7-8	.	TRBJ2-6	TRBD2	TGTGCCAGCAGCTCGGGGGGTGGCTCTGGGGCCAACGTCCTGACTTTC	CASSSGGGSGANVLTF